What follows are 20 T cell receptor beta chains derived from one specimen sequenced in a study of shared clonotypes between healthy human individuals. Clones were read by immunoSEQ multiplex PCR, and TCRdb kept only the in-frame ones, dropping some. The sample has approximately 400,000 clones, about 96% seen once. The sequenced material came from memory CD8+ T cells sorted from blood. Documented subset: CD45RO+ cells pooled with CCR7-negative TemRA cells. The receptors were sampled from a man under 40 in good health.

The rearrangement links TRBV5-1 to TRBJ2-4; 8 positions match TRBD1. CDR1 is SGHRS, CDR2 YFSETQ, per germline. The CDR3 length is 15 residues. The J segment lost 5 bases and the V segment lost 1 base, leaving 5 bases of the junction unmatched. DNA for the CDR3: TGCGCCAGCAGCTTGCCAGGGGGCGGCCAAAACATTCAGTACTTC. Protein: CASSLPGGGQNIQYF.

The gene calls are TRBV28 and TRBJ2-7; no firm D call. The CDR3 is 10 residues long. The germline gives CDR1 MDHEN, CDR2 SYDVKM. Trimming took off 10 bases at V and 0 bases at J, with 4 bases between the two ends. CDR3 nucleotides: TGTGCCACCAGCTCCTACGAGCAGTACTTC. As protein: CATSSYEQYF.

This rearrangement joins TRBV6-1 to TRBJ2-7; possibly TRBD1 for D (6 bases). Germline CDR1 and CDR2: MNHNS and SASEGT. The CDR3 spans 13 residues. V shed 7 bases and J shed 3 bases, with 13 bases lying between them. This CDR3 reads CASIMGQNYEQYF. The CDR3 DNA is TGTGCCAGCATTATGGGACAAAACTACGAGCAGTACTTC.

V gene TRBV9 combines with J gene TRBJ2-2; the match to TRBD1 covers 8 bases. The ends lost 7 bases at V and 1 base at J; junction bases unmatched: 0. Germline V CDR1 and CDR2: SGDLS, YYNGEE. The CDR3 consists of 13 residues. CDR3 sequence: CASGQGNTGELFF. The CDR3 DNA sequence: TGTGCCAGCGGACAGGGGAACACCGGGGAGCTGTTTTTT.

The chain employs TRBV18 and TRBJ2-3; TRBD1 matches at 7 bases. Germline CDR1 is KGHSH and CDR2 is LQKENI. The length of the CDR3 is 17 residues. With 1 base clipped from V and 6 bases from J, the junction kept 13 bases outside the gene matches. Here the CDR3 DNA reads TGTGCCAGCTCACCACAAGGGACAGCCCTTCCAATCGATACGCAGTATTTT. Amino acid sequence: CASSPQGTALPIDTQYF.

This clone was detected once. The rearrangement links TRBV15 to TRBJ1-5; D is ambiguous. The CDR3 totals 13 residues. Trimming took 4 bases from V and 0 from J, leaving 4 bases between them. The germline V gene has CDR1 LNHNV and CDR2 YYDKDF (reference sequence). The CDR3 here is CATSKYSNQPQHF. The DNA of the CDR3 is TGTGCCACCAGCAAATATAGCAATCAGCCCCAGCATTTT.

The gene calls are TRBV13 and TRBJ1-3; D might be TRBD1 (5 bases). The germline CDR1 and CDR2 sequences are PRHDT and FYEKMQ (reference sequence). This CDR3 has 14 residues. Between the trimmed V and J ends, which lost 9 bases and 0 bases, there was a span of 12 bases. CDR3 in amino acids: CASTLTGSGNTIYF. The CDR3 region has the DNA TGTGCCAGTACGCTAACAGGCTCTGGAAACACCATATATTTT. The complete variable domain, with remaining parts taken from reference TRBV13 and TRBJ1-3, reads AAGVIQSPRHLIKEKRETATLKCYPIPRHDTVYWYQQGPGQDPQFLISFYEKMQSDKGSIPDRFSAQQFSDYHSELNMSSLELGDSALYFCASTLTGSGNTIYFGEGSWLTVV.

J is TRBJ1-2 and V is TRBV5-1, with unresolved D. The CDR3 is 15 amino acids. V was shortened by 0 bases and J by 4 bases, with 13 bases between the two germline ends. Looked up from germline, CDR1 is SGHRS and CDR2 is YFSETQ. Here the CDR3 reads CASSLALDPSYGYTF. CDR3 DNA sequence: TGCGCCAGCAGCTTGGCGTTAGACCCATCCTATGGCTACACCTTC.

The V gene is TRBV28, the J gene TRBJ1-5, with a weak D call TRBD1 (5 bases). Looked up from germline, CDR1 is MDHEN and CDR2 is SYDVKM. V was clipped by 3 bases and J by 4 bases, with 16 bases between them. The CDR3 length is 16 residues. CDR3 in amino acids: CASSFITRGLNQPQHF. For the CDR3, the DNA is TGTGCCAGCAGTTTTATAACCCGGGGACTGAATCAGCCCCAGCATTTT. Complete variable domain (other parts from reference TRBV28 and TRBJ1-5): DVKVTQSSRYLVKRTGEKVFLECVQDMDHENMFWYRQDPGLGLRLIYFSYDVKMKEKGDIPEGYSVSREKKERFSLILESASTNQTSMYLCASSFITRGLNQPQHFGDGTRLSIL.

The V call is TRBV19, the J call TRBJ1-2; D remains unclear. The CDR3 loop spans 12 amino acids. The V gene's germline CDR1 is LNHDA and CDR2 SQIVND (reference sequence). V lost 6 bases to trimming and J lost 0 bases, with 5 bases between them. CDR3 DNA sequence: TGTGCCAGTAGGACAACTAACTATGGCTACACCTTC. It specifies CASRTTNYGYTF. Combining the CDR3 with reference TRBV19 and TRBJ1-2 gives the whole variable domain DGGITQSPKYLFRKEGQNVTLSCEQNLNHDAMYWYRQDPGQGLRLIYYSQIVNDFQKGDIAEGYSVSREKKESFPLTVTSAQKNPTAFYLCASRTTNYGYTFGSGTRLTVV.

V and J are TRBV5-4 and TRBJ2-5, with 8 bases lining up with TRBD2. Losses at the gene ends were 0 bases for V and 4 bases for J; bases not matched to a gene: 5. CDR1 and CDR2 from the germline V gene are SGHNT and YYREEE (reference sequence). This CDR3 is 15 amino acids long. As DNA, the CDR3 is TGTGCCAGCAGCTTGGAACGGGAGGGGGGAGAGACCCAGTACTTC. It encodes CASSLEREGGETQYF.

The CDR3 is CAISKGNTEAFF. CDR3 sequence (DNA): TGTGCCATAAGTAAGGGGAACACTGAAGCTTTCTTT. This sequence joins TRBV30 and TRBJ1-1; D unclear. Germline CDR1 GTSNPN, CDR2 SVGIG (reference sequence). V was clipped by 8 bases and J by 1 base, with 11 bases between them. This CDR3 contains 12 residues.

The V call is TRBV5-4, the J call TRBJ2-2; 8 bases line up with TRBD2. This CDR3 contains 15 residues. Germline loops: CDR1 SGHNT, CDR2 YYREEE (reference sequence). V was pared by 6 bases and J by 0 bases, with 4 bases of the junction left unmatched. In DNA, the CDR3 is TGTGCCAGCACCCAGACTAGCGCGAACACCGGGGAGCTGTTTTTT. Its protein product is CASTQTSANTGELFF.

This clone was observed a single time. The CDR3 nucleotides are TGTGCCAGCAGCTTGGCAGGGACTACAGCAAACATTCAGTACTTC. It translates to CASSLAGTTANIQYF. This rearrangement joins TRBV5-6 to TRBJ2-4, with 7 bases matching TRBD2. CDR1 and CDR2 from the germline V gene are SGHDT and YYEEEE. V shed 0 bases, J shed 6 bases, and the junction held 6 bases outside the gene matches. The CDR3 runs to 15 residues.

In its sample, this clone was seen once. CDR3: CASSPTKGAINIQYF. The CDR3 nucleotides are TGTGCCAGTAGCCCAACGAAGGGCGCGATAAACATTCAGTACTTC. The V and J genes are TRBV19 and TRBJ2-4; D remains unclear. Trimming shortened V by 6 bases and J by 6 bases, and 18 bases separated the two germline ends. The CDR3 has 15 residues. Germline V gene data show CDR1 as LNHDA and CDR2 as SQIVND (reference sequence).

In DNA, the CDR3 is TGTGCCAGCGGGGGATTCGGCGAGCAGTACTTC. Residues: CASGGFGEQYF. The chain uses TRBV28 and TRBJ2-7; D may match TRBD1 or TRBD2 (5 bases each). Germline loops: CDR1 MDHEN, CDR2 SYDVKM. V lost 8 bases to trimming and J lost 6 bases, with 11 bases between them. There are 11 residues in the CDR3.

CDR3 protein: CASSLTDSHYEQYF. Written as DNA, the CDR3 is TGTGCCAGCAGTTTAACGGACAGTCACTACGAGCAGTACTTC. The J gene is TRBJ2-7, the V gene TRBV27, with D possibly being TRBD1 (6 bases). V gave up 2 bases and J gave up 3 bases, with 11 bases separating them. CDR3 length equals 14 residues. CDR1 and CDR2 (germline): MNHEY, SMNVEV (reference sequence).

This chain joins TRBV5-6 and TRBJ2-7, with D possibly being TRBD1 or TRBD2 (5 bases each). Germline loops: CDR1 SGHDT, CDR2 YYEEEE. V lost 1 base and J 3 bases, leaving 14 bases between the germline ends. CDR3 length: 15 residues. The CDR3 DNA follows: TGTGCCAGCAGCTTGTTGCGAGGGGCAAACTACGAGCAGTACTTC. The encoded protein is CASSLLRGANYEQYF.

The rearrangement uses TRBV9 and TRBJ2-5, with TRBD2 identical over 12 bases. CDR1 SGDLS and CDR2 YYNGEE come from the germline V gene. With 1 base clipped from V and 2 bases from J, the junction kept 0 bases outside the gene matches. The CDR3 contains 15 residues. The CDR3 here is CASSVLAGGQETQYF. Here the CDR3 DNA reads TGTGCCAGCAGCGTACTAGCGGGAGGGCAAGAGACCCAGTACTTC.

The chain uses TRBV11-2 and TRBJ2-7, with D possibly TRBD2 on 5 matching bases. Trimming stripped 0 bases from V and 3 bases from J, with 18 bases between. Germline V lookup: CDR1 SGHAT, CDR2 FQNNGV. This CDR3 is built from 17 residues. In DNA form, the CDR3 reads TGTGCCAGCAGCTTAGATCTTGATAGGCGGGTAGGCTACGAGCAGTACTTC. Translating it yields CASSLDLDRRVGYEQYF. The full variable domain, its missing parts supplied by reference TRBV11-2 and TRBJ2-7, is EAGVAQSPRYKIIEKRQSVAFWCNPISGHATLYWYQQILGQGPKLLIQFQNNGVVDDSQLPKDRFSAERLKGVDSTLKIQPAKLEDSAVYLCASSLDLDRRVGYEQYFGPGTRLTVT.